This T cell receptor (beta chain) was documented in a study of CD8 T cells in Susac syndrome (dated by TCRdb to 2018 to 2020). With respect to the entire study: Whether CD8+ T cell activation and differentiation in Susac syndrome was antigen driven was tested using repertoire sequencing. CD8+ T cell repertoire clonality was compared between more than 9 healthy donors, approximately 14 Susac syndrome patients and roughly 15 multiple sclerosis patients.

RNA was extracted using the RNeasy kit, and roughly 0.5 to 1 microgram was reverse transcribed with random hexamers. TCR beta CDR3 regions were amplified with the immunoSEQ multiplex PCR assay covering 54 Vbeta and 13 Jbeta segments. To correct PCR amplification bias, a synthetic template baseline was used for both primer optimization and computational correction. In the paper's pipeline: Reads were assigned to V, D and J genes according to IMGT and analyzed in immunoSEQ Analyzer, with only productive sequences retained. Clonality was computed as one minus Shannon entropy normalized by log2 of the number of productive unique sequences. Public and private clones were assessed among the 100 most prevalent clones of each patient and control. Susac-specific clones were defined as absent from healthy and MS cohorts, 850 to 1,300 published viral clones and other ImmuneACCESS disease sequences. TCRdb reworked the public reads: Q25 trimming with fastp, MiXCR clone assembly, productive beta chains retained. All rows with the same CDR3 protein become a single entry with the most common DNA and genes. The V and J calls were determined by TCRdb, not by the authors. Counted in this sample were under 85,000 distinct CDR3 sequences; approximately 94% of them appeared once. Around 0.6% of the sample lies in the top ten.

With respect to this clonotype: Its antigen target is currently unknown. Base quality data are lacking; no much larger clone is found one base away.

Peripheral blood CD8+ and CD4+ T cells from healthy donors, Susac syndrome patients and multiple sclerosis patients were profiled by high-throughput TCR beta sequencing. The multiple sclerosis controls were treatment-naive patients whose relapsing-remitting disease, either stable or active, fulfilled the revised McDonald criteria. Bulk CD8+ and CD4+ T cells were purified magnetically by negative isolation, whereas CD8+ TEMRA cells were enriched by FACS. Blood was collected in EDTA tubes and processed within 24 hours, with PBMCs isolated through density gradient centrifugation. PBMCs intended for TCR sequencing were frozen in liquid nitrogen and were later thawed in a 37 degrees C water bath. The sorted or isolated CD4+, CD8+ and CD8+ TEMRA cells reached a purity of at least 90%. On the study overall, not on this receptor specifically: The number of individuals in the TCR sequencing and HLA analysis was recognized as being relatively small.

Input material: CD8+ T cells from PBMCs. This TCR came from a human donor with multiple sclerosis.

The CDR3 loop reads CASSLVVGPTYNEQFF. The DNA sequence is as follows: TGCGCCAGCAGCTTGGTTGTCGGACCAACCTACAATGAGCAGTTCTTC. The V gene is TRBV5-1 and the J gene is TRBJ2-1; the D gene lacks a confident call. Reading from cysteine to phenylalanine, the CDR3 counts 16 amino acids. Only the CDR3 DNA is retained, 48 bases long and in frame from the first base. The germline ends are 12 bases apart after V is trimmed by 0 bases and J by 2 bases. The germline V gene encodes CDR1 SGHRS and CDR2 YFSETQ.